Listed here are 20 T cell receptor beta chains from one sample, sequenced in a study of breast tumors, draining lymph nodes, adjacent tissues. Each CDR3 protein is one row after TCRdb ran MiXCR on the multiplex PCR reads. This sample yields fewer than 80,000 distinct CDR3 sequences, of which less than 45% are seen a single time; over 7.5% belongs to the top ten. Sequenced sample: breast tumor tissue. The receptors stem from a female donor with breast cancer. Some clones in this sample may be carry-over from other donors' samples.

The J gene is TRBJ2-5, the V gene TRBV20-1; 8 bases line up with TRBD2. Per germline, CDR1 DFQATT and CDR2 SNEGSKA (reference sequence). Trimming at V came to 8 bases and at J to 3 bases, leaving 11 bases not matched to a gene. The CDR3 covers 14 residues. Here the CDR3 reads CSTSSAGVEETQYF. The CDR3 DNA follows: TGCAGTACCAGTTCAGCGGGGGTTGAAGAGACCCAGTACTTC.

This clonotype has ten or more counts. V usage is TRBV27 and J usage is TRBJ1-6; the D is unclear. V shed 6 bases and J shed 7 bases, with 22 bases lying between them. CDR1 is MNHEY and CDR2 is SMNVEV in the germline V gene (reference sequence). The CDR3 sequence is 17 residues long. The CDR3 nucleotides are TGTGCCAGCAGGCCCCCCGTAGGGAGATCGGGGAATTCACCCCTCCACTTT. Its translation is CASRPPVGRSGNSPLHF.

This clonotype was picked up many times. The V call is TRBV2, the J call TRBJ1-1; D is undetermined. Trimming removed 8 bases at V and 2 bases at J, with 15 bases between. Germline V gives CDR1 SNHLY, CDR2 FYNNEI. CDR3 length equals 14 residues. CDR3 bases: TGTGCCAGCCCCGGGTCCCTGGCTAACACTGAAGCTTTCTTT. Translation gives CASPGSLANTEAFF.

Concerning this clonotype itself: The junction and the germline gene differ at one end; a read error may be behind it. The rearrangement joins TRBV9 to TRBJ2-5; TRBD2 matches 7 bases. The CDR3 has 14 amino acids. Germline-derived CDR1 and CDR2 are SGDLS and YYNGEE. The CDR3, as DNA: TGTGCCAGCAGCGGGAGCGGGACTGAAGAGACCCAGTCCTTC. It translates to CASSGSGTEETQSF.

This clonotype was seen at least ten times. The DNA of the CDR3 is TGTGCCAGCAGCCCCAGGGACTCCTCCTACGAGCAGTACTTC. It translates to CASSPRDSSYEQYF. This chain joins TRBV7-3 and TRBJ2-7; the D gene is possibly TRBD2 (6 bases). The CDR3 runs 14 residues. Trimming shortened V by 5 bases and J by 0 bases, and 11 bases separated the two germline ends. CDR1 and CDR2 (germline): SGHTA, FQGTGA.

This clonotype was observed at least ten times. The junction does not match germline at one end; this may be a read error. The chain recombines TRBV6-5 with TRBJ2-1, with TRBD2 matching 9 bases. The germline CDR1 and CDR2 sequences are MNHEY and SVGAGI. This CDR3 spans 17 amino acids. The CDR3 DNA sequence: TGTGCCAGCAGTCACTCGAGTTCTAGCGGGGTGGGGAATGAGCAGTTCTTC. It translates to CASSHSSSSGVGNEQFF.

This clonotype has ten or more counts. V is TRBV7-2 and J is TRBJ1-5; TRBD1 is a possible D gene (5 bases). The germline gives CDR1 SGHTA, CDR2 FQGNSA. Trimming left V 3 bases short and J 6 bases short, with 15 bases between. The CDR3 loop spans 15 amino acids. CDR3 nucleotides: TGTGCCAGCAGCTTGGGGGTCGGGGTGGGTCAGCCCCAGCATTTT. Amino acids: CASSLGVGVGQPQHF.

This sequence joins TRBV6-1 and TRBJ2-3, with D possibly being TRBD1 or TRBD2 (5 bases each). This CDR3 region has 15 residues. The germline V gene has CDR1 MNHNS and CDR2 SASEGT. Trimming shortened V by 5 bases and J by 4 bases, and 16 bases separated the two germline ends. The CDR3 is CASSTSWGSADTQYF. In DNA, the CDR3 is TGTGCCAGCAGTACCTCGTGGGGGAGCGCAGATACGCAGTATTTT.

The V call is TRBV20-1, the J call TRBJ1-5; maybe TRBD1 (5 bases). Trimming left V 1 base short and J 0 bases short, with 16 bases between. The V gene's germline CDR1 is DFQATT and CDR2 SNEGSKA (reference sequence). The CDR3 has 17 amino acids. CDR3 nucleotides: TGCAGTGCTAGAGGTTGTAGGGGACTCTATAGCAATCAGCCCCAGCATTTT. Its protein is CSARGCRGLYSNQPQHF.

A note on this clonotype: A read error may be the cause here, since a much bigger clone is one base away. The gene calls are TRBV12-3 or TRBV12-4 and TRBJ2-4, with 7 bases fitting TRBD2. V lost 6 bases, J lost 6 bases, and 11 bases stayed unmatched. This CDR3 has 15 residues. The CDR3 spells CASSGGAGVRNIQYF. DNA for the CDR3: TGTGCCAGCAGCGGGGGTGCGGGAGTCAGAAACATTCAGTACTTC.

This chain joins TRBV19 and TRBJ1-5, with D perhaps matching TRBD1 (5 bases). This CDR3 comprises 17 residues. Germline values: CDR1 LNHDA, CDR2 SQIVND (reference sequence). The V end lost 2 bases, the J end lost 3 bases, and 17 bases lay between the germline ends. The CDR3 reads CASSIRTLSPLNQPQHF. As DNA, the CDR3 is TGTGCCAGTAGTATAAGGACATTATCTCCCCTCAATCAGCCCCAGCATTTT.

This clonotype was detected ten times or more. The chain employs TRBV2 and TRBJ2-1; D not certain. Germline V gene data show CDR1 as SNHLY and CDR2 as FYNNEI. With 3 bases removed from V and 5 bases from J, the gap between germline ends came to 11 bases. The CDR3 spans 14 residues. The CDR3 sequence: CASSDVGRNNEQFF. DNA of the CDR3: TGTGCCAGCAGTGACGTAGGGCGGAACAATGAGCAGTTCTTC. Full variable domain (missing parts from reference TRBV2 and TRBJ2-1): EPEVTQTPSHQVTQMGQEVILRCVPISNHLYFYWYRQILGQKVEFLVSFYNNEISEKSEIFDDQFSVERPDGSNFTLKIRSTKLEDSAMYFCASSDVGRNNEQFFGPGTRLTVL.

The CDR3 region is CASSKGGFSGANVLTF. DNA of the CDR3: TGTGCCAGCAGCAAGGGGGGTTTCTCTGGGGCCAACGTCCTGACTTTC. V and J are TRBV12-3 or TRBV12-4 and TRBJ2-6; TRBD1 or TRBD2 may be the D gene (6 bases each). The CDR3 has 16 residues. V was pared by 6 bases and J by 0 bases, with 12 bases between.

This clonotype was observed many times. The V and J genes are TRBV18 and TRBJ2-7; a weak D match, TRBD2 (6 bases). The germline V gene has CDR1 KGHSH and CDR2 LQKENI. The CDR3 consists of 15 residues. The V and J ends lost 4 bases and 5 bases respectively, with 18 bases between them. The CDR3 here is CASSQISGGTDEQYF. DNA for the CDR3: TGTGCCAGCTCACAAATTAGCGGAGGGACCGACGAGCAGTACTTC.

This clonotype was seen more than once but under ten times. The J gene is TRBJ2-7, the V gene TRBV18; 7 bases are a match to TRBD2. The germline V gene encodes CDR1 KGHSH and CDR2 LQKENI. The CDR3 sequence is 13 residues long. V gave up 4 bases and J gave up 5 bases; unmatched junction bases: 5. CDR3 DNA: TGTGCCAGCTCACGTGGGAGGGAAAACGAGCAGTACTTC. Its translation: CASSRGRENEQYF. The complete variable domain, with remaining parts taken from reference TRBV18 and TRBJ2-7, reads NAGVMQNPRHLVRRRGQEARLRCSPMKGHSHVYWYRQLPEEGLKFMVYLQKENIIDESGMPKERFSAEFPKEGPSILRIQQVVRGDSAAYFCASSRGRENEQYFGPGTRLTVT.

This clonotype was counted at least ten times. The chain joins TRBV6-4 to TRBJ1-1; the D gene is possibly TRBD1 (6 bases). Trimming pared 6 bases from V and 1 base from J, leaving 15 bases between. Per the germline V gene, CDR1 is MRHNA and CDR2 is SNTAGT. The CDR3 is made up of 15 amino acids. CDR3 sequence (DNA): TGTGCCAGCAGACTACGGACAGTCAGGAACACTGAAGCTTTCTTT. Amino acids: CASRLRTVRNTEAFF.

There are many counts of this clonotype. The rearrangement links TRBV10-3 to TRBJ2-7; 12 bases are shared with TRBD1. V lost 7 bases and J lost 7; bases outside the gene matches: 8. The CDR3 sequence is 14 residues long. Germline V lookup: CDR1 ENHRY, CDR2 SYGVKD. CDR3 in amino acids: CAIKTGQGAREQYF. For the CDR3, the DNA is TGTGCCATCAAAACGGGACAGGGGGCGCGGGAGCAGTACTTC.

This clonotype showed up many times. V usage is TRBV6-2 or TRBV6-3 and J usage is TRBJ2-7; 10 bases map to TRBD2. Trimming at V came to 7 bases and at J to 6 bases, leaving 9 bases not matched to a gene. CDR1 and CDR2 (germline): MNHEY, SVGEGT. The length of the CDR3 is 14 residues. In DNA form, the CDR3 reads TGTGCCAGCAAGATAGCGGGGGGCCTCGGCGAGCAGTACTTC. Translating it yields CASKIAGGLGEQYF.

CDR3: CATSDFLLADGVFF. CDR3 bases: TGTGCCACCAGTGATTTTCTTCTAGCGGATGGCGTGTTCTTC. The chain carries TRBV24-1 and TRBJ2-1, with 7 bases that match TRBD2. Unmatched junction bases numbered 11, after V lost 1 base and J lost 15 bases. The CDR3 is 14 residues long. The germline CDR1 and CDR2 sequences are KGHDR and SFDVKD.

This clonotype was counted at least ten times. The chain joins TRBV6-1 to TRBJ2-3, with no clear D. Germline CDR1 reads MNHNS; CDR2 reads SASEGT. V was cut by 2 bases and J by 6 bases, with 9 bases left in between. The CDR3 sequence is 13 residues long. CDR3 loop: CASSESIRDTQYF. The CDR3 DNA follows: TGTGCCAGCAGTGAAAGTATCAGGGATACGCAGTATTTT.